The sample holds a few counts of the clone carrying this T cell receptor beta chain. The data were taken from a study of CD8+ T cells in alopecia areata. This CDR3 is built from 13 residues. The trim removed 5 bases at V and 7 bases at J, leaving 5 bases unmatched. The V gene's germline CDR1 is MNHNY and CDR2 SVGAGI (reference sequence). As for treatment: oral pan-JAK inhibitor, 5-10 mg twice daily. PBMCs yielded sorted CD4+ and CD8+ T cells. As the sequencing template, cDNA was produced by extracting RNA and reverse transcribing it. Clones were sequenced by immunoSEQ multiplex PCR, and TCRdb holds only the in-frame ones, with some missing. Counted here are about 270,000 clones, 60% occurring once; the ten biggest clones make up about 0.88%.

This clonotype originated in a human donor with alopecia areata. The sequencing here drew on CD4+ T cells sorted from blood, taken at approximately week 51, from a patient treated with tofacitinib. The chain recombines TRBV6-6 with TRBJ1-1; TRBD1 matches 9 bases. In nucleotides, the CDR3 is TGTGCCAGCAGTGCAATGGGACAGGGTGAAGCTTTCTTT. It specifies CASSAMGQGEAFF.